This T cell receptor beta chain originates from a study of OX40 agonist ivuxolimab in advanced cancers. About the study: The study treated patients with ivuxolimab, an agonistic anti-OX40 (CD134) antibody. General study points: Among some nonresponders, normalized T-cell clonal expansion was also low. Among patients with partial responses at 0.1-3.0 mg/kg, clonal expansion was among the lowest.

On this clone itself: Its antigen is still unknown.

Method: immunoSEQ multiplex PCR; TCRdb's copy keeps in-frame clones and lacks some. The table records about 62,000 clones, nearly 95% of them present only once. The CDR3 is 16 residues long. From germline, CDR1 is GTSNPN and CDR2 SVGIG (reference sequence). Trimming removed 3 bases at V and 5 bases at J, with 20 bases between. This chain links TRBV30 with TRBJ2-1; D might be TRBD2 (5 bases). Material: CD4+ or CD8+ T cells sorted from blood, obtained in a trial of the OX40 agonist ivuxolimab. The source is an adult with an advanced solid tumor such as melanoma, head and neck, liver or kidney cancer. The CDR3 spells CAWSPRPGGYHNEQFF. CDR3 DNA: TGTGCCTGGAGCCCCCGTCCAGGCGGGTACCACAATGAGCAGTTCTTC. Full variable domain (remainder filled in from reference TRBV30 and TRBJ2-1): SQTIHQWPATLVQPVGSPLSLECTVEGTSNPNLYWYRQAAGRGLQLLFYSVGIGQISSEVPQNLSASRPQDRQFILSSKKLLLSDSGFYLCAWSPRPGGYHNEQFFGPGTRLTVL.